This is a list of T cell receptor beta chains from one sample in a study of blood T cell repertoires in COVID-19. Generated by immunoSEQ multiplex PCR, the TCRdb table keeps only in-frame clones and is missing some. The sample shows about 160,000 clones, 79% of them seen only once. What was sequenced was peripheral blood. Every receptor here comes from a woman in her fifties or sixties with COVID-19, enrolled during active disease. CDR3s include the opening cysteine and the closing phenylalanine or tryptophan. Fields, in order: clone size, J gene, D gene, CDR3 length, V gene, CDR3 protein, CDR3 DNA. The D gene is left open where the match is weak. The size of a clone is reported for some rows only, either as once, few or many, or as a class for expanded clones.

abundance: NA; j_gene: TRBJ2-5; d_gene: TRBD2; len: 19; v_gene: TRBV27; CDR3aa: CASSPTSGGRVLFQETQYF; CDR3nt: TGTGCCAGCAGTCCCACTAGCGGGGGGAGGGTCCTCTTCCAAGAGACCCAGTACTTC
abundance: NA; j_gene: TRBJ2-7; d_gene: TRBD2; len: 16; v_gene: TRBV5-4; CDR3aa: CASSSGLAGGSYEQYF; CDR3nt: TGTGCCAGCAGCTCGGGACTAGCGGGAGGCTCGTACGAGCAGTACTTC
abundance: NA; j_gene: TRBJ1-4; d_gene: TRBD1; len: 16; v_gene: TRBV27; CDR3aa: CASSSGQGASNEKLFF; CDR3nt: TGTGCCAGCAGTTCGGGACAGGGGGCCTCTAATGAAAAACTGTTTTTT
abundance: NA; j_gene: TRBJ2-1; d_gene: TRBD2; len: 16; v_gene: TRBV11-3; CDR3aa: CASSYGGAGGDNEQFF; CDR3nt: TGTGCCAGCAGCTATGGCGGGGCGGGAGGGGACAATGAGCAGTTCTTC
abundance: NA; j_gene: TRBJ2-3; d_gene: NA; len: 15; v_gene: TRBV11-1; CDR3aa: CASSDPRLVPDTQYF; CDR3nt: TGTGCCAGCAGCGACCCGAGACTAGTCCCAGATACGCAGTATTTT
abundance: NA; j_gene: TRBJ1-3; d_gene: TRBD1; len: 14; v_gene: TRBV11-1; CDR3aa: CASRKTGAGNTIYF; CDR3nt: TGTGCCAGCAGAAAGACAGGGGCCGGAAACACCATATATTTT
abundance: NA; j_gene: TRBJ2-2; d_gene: NA; len: 15; v_gene: TRBV5-1; CDR3aa: CASSLGAGNTGELFF; CDR3nt: TGCGCCAGCAGCTTGGGCGCGGGGAACACCGGGGAGCTGTTTTTT
abundance: NA; j_gene: TRBJ2-7; d_gene: TRBD2; len: 15; v_gene: TRBV7-9; CDR3aa: CASSSPTSGEYEQYF; CDR3nt: TGTGCCAGCAGCTCCCCTACTAGCGGGGAATACGAGCAGTACTTC
abundance: NA; j_gene: TRBJ2-3; d_gene: NA; len: 14; v_gene: TRBV11-3; CDR3aa: CASSRPQTSNTQYF; CDR3nt: TGTGCCAGCAGCCGCCCGCAGACTAGTAATACGCAGTATTTT
abundance: NA; j_gene: TRBJ2-3; d_gene: TRBD2; len: 16; v_gene: TRBV27; CDR3aa: CASSLEGGRGTDTQYF; CDR3nt: TGTGCCAGCAGTTTAGAGGGAGGGCGGGGGACAGATACGCAGTATTTT
abundance: NA; j_gene: TRBJ1-4; d_gene: NA; len: 16; v_gene: TRBV28; CDR3aa: CASSDGGARSNEKLFF; CDR3nt: TGTGCCAGCAGCGATGGGGGGGCTCGCAGTAATGAAAAACTGTTTTTT
abundance: many; j_gene: TRBJ2-5; d_gene: TRBD2; len: 17; v_gene: TRBV25-1; CDR3aa: CASSEYRLAGGQETQYF; CDR3nt: TGTGCCAGCAGTGAATACAGACTAGCGGGGGGTCAGGAGACCCAGTACTTC
abundance: NA; j_gene: TRBJ2-1; d_gene: TRBD2; len: 16; v_gene: TRBV4-3; CDR3aa: CASSQDGAGGRPEQFF; CDR3nt: TGCGCCAGCAGCCAAGATGGAGCGGGAGGGCGTCCTGAGCAGTTCTTC
abundance: once; j_gene: TRBJ1-1; d_gene: NA; len: 15; v_gene: TRBV7-8; CDR3aa: CASSLPSGMNTEAFF; CDR3nt: TGTGCCAGCAGCTTACCCTCAGGGATGAACACTGAAGCTTTCTTT
abundance: NA; j_gene: TRBJ2-5; d_gene: TRBD1; len: 13; v_gene: TRBV5-4; CDR3aa: CASSPGTGETQYF; CDR3nt: TGTGCCAGCAGCCCTGGGACAGGAGAGACCCAGTACTTC
abundance: once; j_gene: TRBJ2-7; d_gene: TRBD2; len: 13; v_gene: TRBV5-1; CDR3aa: CASGPSGTYEQYF; CDR3nt: TGCGCCAGCGGACCGAGCGGGACCTACGAGCAGTACTTC
abundance: NA; j_gene: TRBJ1-2; d_gene: TRBD1; len: 16; v_gene: TRBV3-1/TRBV3-2; CDR3aa: CASSLWDRDSLYGYTF; CDR3nt: TGTGCCAGCAGCCTTTGGGACAGGGATTCCCTATATGGCTACACCTTC
abundance: NA; j_gene: TRBJ2-2; d_gene: NA; len: 19; v_gene: TRBV7-9; CDR3aa: CASSLDTGFLGDNIGELFF; CDR3nt: TGTGCCAGCAGCTTAGATACAGGGTTTTTAGGTGACAACATCGGGGAGCTGTTTTTT
abundance: NA; j_gene: TRBJ1-3; d_gene: NA; len: 15; v_gene: TRBV5-4; CDR3aa: CASSLDLGPGNTIYF; CDR3nt: TGTGCCAGCAGCTTGGATCTGGGGCCTGGAAACACCATATATTTT
abundance: NA; j_gene: TRBJ2-5; d_gene: TRBD1; len: 13; v_gene: TRBV5-1; CDR3aa: CASSRDRAETQYF; CDR3nt: TGCGCCAGCAGCAGGGACAGGGCTGAGACCCAGTACTTC
abundance: NA; j_gene: TRBJ2-2; d_gene: TRBD2; len: 15; v_gene: TRBV20-1; CDR3aa: CSASRGGGGTGELFF; CDR3nt: TGCAGTGCTAGTCGGGGCGGCGGGGGGACCGGGGAGCTGTTTTTT
abundance: NA; j_gene: TRBJ2-5; d_gene: TRBD1; len: 14; v_gene: TRBV18; CDR3aa: CASSSRTGRETQYF; CDR3nt: TGTGCCAGCTCCTCTCGGACAGGGCGGGAGACCCAGTACTTC
abundance: few; j_gene: TRBJ2-7; d_gene: TRBD2; len: 13; v_gene: TRBV29-1; CDR3aa: CSARLPGTSEQYF; CDR3nt: TGCAGCGCTCGACTACCCGGGACTAGCGAGCAGTACTTC
abundance: NA; j_gene: TRBJ2-1; d_gene: NA; len: 14; v_gene: TRBV10-3; CDR3aa: CAISVLDTSNEQFF; CDR3nt: TGTGCCATCAGTGTTTTGGACACCAGCAATGAGCAGTTCTTC
abundance: NA; j_gene: TRBJ2-5; d_gene: NA; len: 15; v_gene: TRBV3-1/TRBV3-2; CDR3aa: CASSQNTVQGETQYF; CDR3nt: TGTGCCAGCAGCCAAAACACGGTCCAGGGGGAGACCCAGTACTTC
abundance: NA; j_gene: TRBJ2-2; d_gene: TRBD1; len: 16; v_gene: TRBV4-3; CDR3aa: CASSKTDRVNTGELFF; CDR3nt: TGCGCCAGCAGCAAGACGGACAGGGTGAACACCGGGGAGCTGTTTTTT
abundance: NA; j_gene: TRBJ2-3; d_gene: NA; len: 15; v_gene: TRBV7-3; CDR3aa: CASSLTSRFTDTQYF; CDR3nt: TGTGCCAGCAGCTTAACGAGTAGATTCACAGATACGCAGTATTTT
abundance: NA; j_gene: TRBJ1-4; d_gene: NA; len: 15; v_gene: TRBV28; CDR3aa: CASRNTGTGGEKLFF; CDR3nt: TGTGCCAGCAGAAACACCGGGACGGGGGGTGAAAAACTGTTTTTT
abundance: few; j_gene: TRBJ1-1; d_gene: NA; len: 19; v_gene: TRBV10-1; CDR3aa: CASSEPVRPSPQENTEAFF; CDR3nt: TGCGCCAGCAGTGAACCCGTACGTCCCTCCCCACAGGAAAACACTGAAGCTTTCTTT
abundance: NA; j_gene: TRBJ1-4; d_gene: TRBD1; len: 15; v_gene: TRBV5-1; CDR3aa: CASSWEPGQNEKLFF; CDR3nt: TGCGCCAGCAGCTGGGAACCGGGACAGAATGAAAAACTGTTTTTT
abundance: NA; j_gene: TRBJ1-2; d_gene: TRBD1; len: 15; v_gene: TRBV13; CDR3aa: CASSLEGGMDYGYTF; CDR3nt: TGTGCCAGCAGCTTAGAAGGGGGCATGGACTATGGCTACACCTTC
abundance: NA; j_gene: TRBJ2-5; d_gene: NA; len: 13; v_gene: TRBV27; CDR3aa: CASSLVPRETQYF; CDR3nt: TGTGCCAGCAGTTTGGTACCTCGGGAGACCCAGTACTTC
abundance: NA; j_gene: TRBJ2-5; d_gene: NA; len: 14; v_gene: TRBV19; CDR3aa: CASSSGDYQETQYF; CDR3nt: TGTGCCAGTAGTAGTGGGGACTACCAAGAGACCCAGTACTTC
abundance: NA; j_gene: TRBJ1-1; d_gene: NA; len: 16; v_gene: TRBV10-3; CDR3aa: CAISEPPQGPSTEAFF; CDR3nt: TGTGCCATCAGTGAGCCTCCCCAGGGCCCCAGCACTGAAGCTTTCTTT
abundance: NA; j_gene: TRBJ2-7; d_gene: NA; len: 13; v_gene: TRBV27; CDR3aa: CATRAGAGYEQYF; CDR3nt: TGTGCCACAAGGGCGGGGGCGGGCTACGAGCAGTACTTC
abundance: NA; j_gene: TRBJ1-1; d_gene: NA; len: 12; v_gene: TRBV29-1; CDR3aa: CSVERGRTEAFF; CDR3nt: TGCAGCGTTGAACGGGGAAGAACTGAAGCTTTCTTT
abundance: NA; j_gene: TRBJ2-1; d_gene: TRBD2; len: 16; v_gene: TRBV20-1; CDR3aa: CSASGAGGSVLKEQFF; CDR3nt: TGCAGTGCTAGTGGCGCCGGCGGGAGTGTGTTAAAGGAGCAGTTCTTC
abundance: NA; j_gene: TRBJ1-5; d_gene: TRBD1; len: 11; v_gene: TRBV20-1; CDR3aa: CSAPQGGAQHF; CDR3nt: TGCAGTGCTCCCCAGGGGGGAGCCCAGCATTTT
abundance: NA; j_gene: TRBJ2-1; d_gene: TRBD2; len: 17; v_gene: TRBV19; CDR3aa: CASSIGGLASSYNEQFF; CDR3nt: TGTGCCAGTAGTATTGGGGGACTAGCGAGCTCCTACAATGAGCAGTTCTTC
abundance: NA; j_gene: TRBJ1-5; d_gene: NA; len: 14; v_gene: TRBV9; CDR3aa: CASSGSTQGQPQHF; CDR3nt: TGTGCCAGCAGCGGAAGTACTCAGGGTCAGCCCCAGCATTTT
abundance: once; j_gene: TRBJ2-1; d_gene: TRBD2; len: 17; v_gene: TRBV18; CDR3aa: CASSPPFPSGRVGEQFF; CDR3nt: TGTGCCAGCTCACCCCCTTTCCCTAGCGGGAGAGTTGGTGAGCAGTTCTTC
abundance: NA; j_gene: TRBJ1-5; d_gene: NA; len: 15; v_gene: TRBV16; CDR3aa: CASSQSIRGNQPQHF; CDR3nt: TGTGCCAGCAGCCAATCGATACGGGGCAATCAGCCCCAGCATTTT
abundance: NA; j_gene: TRBJ2-1; d_gene: TRBD2; len: 17; v_gene: TRBV7-3; CDR3aa: CASSLQPAGASYNEQFF; CDR3nt: TGTGCCAGCAGCTTACAACCAGCGGGAGCATCCTACAATGAGCAGTTCTTC
abundance: NA; j_gene: TRBJ1-5; d_gene: NA; len: 12; v_gene: TRBV29-1; CDR3aa: CSVGHHNQPQHF; CDR3nt: TGCAGCGTGGGACACCACAATCAGCCCCAGCATTTT
abundance: NA; j_gene: TRBJ2-7; d_gene: NA; len: 13; v_gene: TRBV7-2; CDR3aa: CASSLQGGYEQYF; CDR3nt: TGTGCCAGCAGCTTACAGGGCGGATACGAGCAGTACTTC
abundance: NA; j_gene: TRBJ2-3; d_gene: NA; len: 14; v_gene: TRBV30; CDR3aa: CAWTGSGSTDTQYF; CDR3nt: TGTGCCTGGACTGGTAGCGGCAGCACAGATACGCAGTATTTT
abundance: NA; j_gene: TRBJ1-4; d_gene: TRBD1; len: 17; v_gene: TRBV7-9; CDR3aa: CASSSIARDRTNEKLFF; CDR3nt: TGTGCCAGCAGCTCCATAGCTCGGGACAGAACTAATGAAAAACTGTTTTTT
abundance: NA; j_gene: TRBJ2-7; d_gene: TRBD2; len: 15; v_gene: TRBV4-3; CDR3aa: CASSRGLAGGYEQYF; CDR3nt: TGCGCCAGCAGCCGCGGACTAGCGGGAGGCTACGAGCAGTACTTC
abundance: NA; j_gene: TRBJ2-7; d_gene: TRBD1; len: 16; v_gene: TRBV10-3; CDR3aa: CAISERPGQYSYEQYF; CDR3nt: TGTGCCATCAGTGAACGACCGGGACAGTACTCCTACGAGCAGTACTTC
abundance: NA; j_gene: TRBJ2-2; d_gene: NA; len: 16; v_gene: TRBV2; CDR3aa: CASSEDTGGTGRELFF; CDR3nt: TGTGCCAGCAGTGAAGATACCGGGGGAACCGGCCGGGAGCTGTTTTTT
abundance: NA; j_gene: TRBJ2-1; d_gene: NA; len: 15; v_gene: TRBV19; CDR3aa: CASISQGPTYNEQFF; CDR3nt: TGTGCCAGTATATCCCAGGGGCCCACCTACAATGAGCAGTTCTTC
abundance: once; j_gene: TRBJ2-3; d_gene: NA; len: 15; v_gene: TRBV20-1; CDR3aa: CSASHGSGSTDTQYF; CDR3nt: TGCAGTGCTAGTCACGGGAGTGGTAGCACAGATACGCAGTATTTT
abundance: NA; j_gene: TRBJ1-2; d_gene: NA; len: 18; v_gene: TRBV10-3; CDR3aa: CAISESIPREGANYGYTF; CDR3nt: TGTGCCATCAGTGAGTCGATTCCCAGGGAGGGAGCTAACTATGGCTACACCTTC
abundance: few; j_gene: TRBJ1-2; d_gene: TRBD1; len: 16; v_gene: TRBV5-1; CDR3aa: CASSLDGGGQLYGYTF; CDR3nt: TGCGCCAGCAGCTTGGATGGTGGGGGACAGCTCTATGGCTACACCTTC